One TCR beta chain is described in this entry. Its target is unknown. This sample was taken from a study of identical twins. TCRdb used MiXCR to reprocess the 5' RACE reads, holding one entry per CDR3 protein. The repertoire has roughly 540,000 distinct CDR3 sequences, around 20% of them found once; the top ten carry around 0.9%. Whole-study results and caveats: Out-of-frame TCR alpha sharing observed in monozygotic twins exceeded model estimates.

CDR1 is MNHEY, CDR2 SMNVEV, per germline (reference sequence). The junction had 11 bases not matched to a gene; V was cut back by 6 bases and J by 1 base. This CDR3 spans 17 amino acids. A further study also used this sample, focusing on T cells expressing NK-cell markers.

The receptor comes from a woman between 18 and 30 years old in good health. Sequenced: CD4+ T cells sorted from blood. The rearrangement links TRBV27 to TRBJ2-5; the match to TRBD2 covers 10 bases. CDR3 sequence: CASSPTSSGGIQETQYF. The CDR3 nucleotides read TGTGCCAGCAGCCCTACGAGTAGCGGGGGGATCCAAGAGACCCAGTACTTC.